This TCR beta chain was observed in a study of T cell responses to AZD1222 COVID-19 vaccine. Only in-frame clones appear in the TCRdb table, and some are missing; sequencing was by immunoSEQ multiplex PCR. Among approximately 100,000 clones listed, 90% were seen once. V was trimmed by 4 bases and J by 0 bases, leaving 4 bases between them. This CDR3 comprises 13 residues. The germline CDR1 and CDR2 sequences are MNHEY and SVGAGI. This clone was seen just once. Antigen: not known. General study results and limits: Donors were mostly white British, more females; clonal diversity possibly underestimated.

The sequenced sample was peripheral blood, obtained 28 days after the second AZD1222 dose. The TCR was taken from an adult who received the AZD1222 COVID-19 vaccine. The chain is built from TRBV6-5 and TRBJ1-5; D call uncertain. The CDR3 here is CASSFRSNQPQHF. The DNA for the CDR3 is TGTGCCAGCAGTTTTCGTAGCAATCAGCCCCAGCATTTT.